This record concerns one T cell receptor (beta chain) sequence. Its antigen remains undetermined. Base qualities were left out, and no much larger clone turns up one base away. CDR1 LNHDA and CDR2 SQIVND are derived from the germline V gene (reference sequence). The cysteine opens and the phenylalanine closes a CDR3 of 14 amino acids. The sequence is cut down to CDR3 DNA, 42 bases in frame from base 1. Trimming takes 2 bases from V and 1 base from J, and the germline ends sit 6 bases apart. This entry comes from a study of control samples from healthy donors and cancer patients (dated by TCRdb to 2019 to 2021). The method was the immunoSEQ multiplex PCR assay. TCRdb stores this immuneACCESS table with in-frame sequences only. Part of the clones is absent; in the studies checked, under half of the shortfall reflects unresolved V genes, and no reason is known for the rest. Counted in this sample were 150,000 to 200,000 clones; 94% of them appeared once. The ten largest account for around 1.3% of the sample.

In this chain, TRBV19 is recombined with TRBJ1-5; TRBD1 is possibly the D segment (5 matching bases). The sequenced sample consisted of blood. The TCR sequence derives from a young woman in good health. The CDR3 loop reads CASSIRQSNQPQHF. DNA sequence: TGTGCCAGTAGTATAAGACAGAGCAATCAGCCCCAGCATTTT.